A single sample is the source of the 6 T cell receptor beta chains below, sequenced in a study of cytomegalovirus exposure and HLA in healthy donors. Sequencing used immunoSEQ multiplex PCR; TCRdb keeps in-frame clones, though not all of them. The table shows 250,000 or so clones, with 85% to 90% occurring only once. Sequenced sample: PBMCs. These receptor sequences come from a man aged 18 to 35 in good health and CMV-seronegative.

The chain couples TRBV28 to TRBJ1-5, with a weak D call TRBD1 (6 bases). V lost 6 bases and J lost 4, with 7 bases in between. The germline CDR1 and CDR2 sequences are MDHEN and SYDVKM. The CDR3 sequence is 12 residues long. CDR3 nucleotides: TGTGCCAGCAGGCAGGGGAATCAGCCCCAGCATTTT. It specifies CASRQGNQPQHF.

The chain is built from TRBV28 and TRBJ1-4, with 7 bases matching TRBD1. V lost 5 bases, J lost 5 bases, and 8 bases stayed unmatched. The CDR3 runs to 15 residues. Germline assignment: CDR1 MDHEN and CDR2 SYDVKM. The CDR3 DNA follows: TGTGCCAGCAGTCTGAGACAGGGACAAAATGAAAAACTGTTTTTT. Residues: CASSLRQGQNEKLFF.

The chain uses TRBV7-2 and TRBJ2-5; D is unclear. V was trimmed by 1 base and J by 5 bases, leaving 11 bases between them. The germline gives CDR1 SGHTA, CDR2 FQGNSA. The CDR3 extends over 14 amino acids. The DNA of the CDR3 is TGTGCCAGCAGCTTAGTTGGCCAGTTGGAGACCCAGTACTTC. It is translated as CASSLVGQLETQYF.

This clone was observed a single time. This sequence joins TRBV11-2 and TRBJ2-7; tentative D call: TRBD1 (5 bases). This CDR3 has 13 amino acids. V was shortened by 1 base and J by 3 bases, with 7 bases between the two germline ends. CDR1 is SGHAT and CDR2 is FQNNGV in the germline V gene. The CDR3 nucleotides are TGTGCCAGCAGCTTAGGACAGCGCTACGAGCAGTACTTC. Amino acids: CASSLGQRYEQYF.

The chain joins TRBV28 to TRBJ2-5, with 9 bases fitting TRBD1. The CDR3 totals 14 residues. Per germline, CDR1 MDHEN and CDR2 SYDVKM. J gave up 5 bases and V 5 bases, and 6 bases lay outside the gene matches. CDR3 region: CASSTTGGEETQYF. CDR3 sequence (DNA): TGTGCCAGCAGTACCACAGGGGGCGAGGAGACCCAGTACTTC.

The J gene is TRBJ1-1, the V gene TRBV4-3; 9 nucleotides match TRBD1. V lost 0 bases to trimming and J lost 3 bases; unmatched junction nucleotides: 5. The CDR3 consists of 16 residues. The germline V gene encodes CDR1 LGHNA and CDR2 YSLEER. As DNA, the CDR3 is TGCGCCAGCAGCCAAGATCTGGGACAGGGATACACTGAAGCTTTCTTT. Its translation: CASSQDLGQGYTEAFF.